The 22 T cell receptor beta chains listed next were all sequenced from one sample in a study of CD8+CD57+ T cells in acquired aplastic anemia. The use of genomic DNA as template underpinned the TCR beta VDJ and CDR3 profiling. TCRdb recomputed calls from the reads with MiXCR, one row per CDR3 protein. The sample lists roughly 250,000 distinct CDR3 sequences, more than 40% occurring once. Patients picked for sequencing had shown CD8+CD57+ cell expansion detected by flow cytometry. Sample: sorted CD4+, CD8+, or CD8+CD57+ T cells (not recorded which) from PBMCs. These receptor sequences come from a human donor with aplastic anemia.

Regarding this clonotype: The conserved phenylalanine or tryptophan normally closing the CDR3 is absent here, so this likely arose from a read error. The V gene is TRBV5-6, the J gene TRBJ1-1; TRBD1 might be the D (6 bases). Trimming pared 0 bases from V and 1 base from J, leaving 7 bases between. Germline V gene sequence: CDR1 SGHDT, CDR2 YYEEEE. The length of the CDR3 is 14 residues. Written as DNA, the CDR3 is TGTGCCAGCAGCTTGGGACAGGCGAACACTGAAGCTTTCTCT. This sequence encodes CASSLGQANTEAFS.

In its sample, this clonotype was seen many times. The chain combines TRBV27 with TRBJ2-3, with TRBD1 as a possible D gene (6 bases). V gave up 3 bases and J gave up 7 bases, with 8 bases separating them. The germline gives CDR1 MNHEY, CDR2 SMNVEV (reference sequence). The CDR3 is 12 amino acids. The CDR3 is CASSLDSNTQYF. Written as DNA, the CDR3 is TGTGCCAGCAGTTTGGACAGCAATACGCAGTATTTT.

This clonotype occurred many times. This rearrangement joins TRBV16 to TRBJ2-1, with TRBD2 identical over 9 bases. Germline lookup yields CDR1 KGHSY and CDR2 FQNENV. CDR3 length: 11 amino acids. V lost 8 bases and J lost 14; bases outside the gene matches: 7. CDR3 sequence reads: CASGYGGREFF. The CDR3 DNA sequence: TGTGCCAGCGGCTACGGCGGGAGGGAGTTCTTC. Looking up the rest from reference TRBV16 and TRBJ2-1 gives the full variable domain: GEEVAQTPKHLVRGEGQKAKLYCAPIKGHSYVFWYQQVLKNEFKFLISFQNENVFDETGMPKERFSAKCLPNSPCSLEIQATKLEDSAVYFCASGYGGREFFGPGTRLTVL.

The chain carries TRBV29-1 and TRBJ2-1, with a possible D match to TRBD2 (7 bases). Between the trimmed V and J ends, which lost 4 bases and 7 bases, there was a span of 17 bases. The CDR3 sequence is 14 residues long. From germline, CDR1 is SQVTM and CDR2 ANQGSEA. The CDR3 DNA is TGCAGCGTTGTATGGGGGGGGGCTTGGAATGAGCAGTTCTTC. It specifies CSVVWGGAWNEQFF.

There are many counts of this clonotype. This rearrangement joins TRBV7-9 to TRBJ2-7, with unresolved D. CDR3 size: 14 residues. Germline lookup yields CDR1 SEHNR and CDR2 FQNEAQ (reference sequence). V shed 2 bases and J shed 0 bases, with 8 bases lying between them. CDR3 region: CASSLIGSSYEQYF. CDR3 coding DNA: TGTGCCAGCAGCTTAATAGGGTCCTCCTACGAGCAGTACTTC.

The chain links TRBV7-9 to TRBJ2-1, with 14 bases matching TRBD2. The CDR3 has 16 amino acids. CDR1 SEHNR and CDR2 FQNEAQ come from the germline V gene (reference sequence). The trim removed 5 bases at V and 5 bases at J, leaving 5 bases unmatched. CDR3 protein: CASSQGTSGSDNEQFF. The CDR3 DNA is TGTGCCAGCAGCCAGGGGACTAGCGGGAGTGACAATGAGCAGTTCTTC.

A note on this clonotype: This clone may be a read error of a much larger clone one base away. V gene TRBV12-3 or TRBV12-4 combines with J gene TRBJ2-3; D possibly uses TRBD1 or TRBD2 (5 bases each). This CDR3 spans 15 amino acids. V lost 2 bases and J 6 bases, leaving 15 bases between the germline ends. CDR3 in DNA: TGTGCCAGCAGTTTATTGGGACCGAAGTTGGATACGCAGTATTTT. Its protein is CASSLLGPKLDTQYF.

There are many counts of this clonotype. The rearrangement uses TRBV12-3 or TRBV12-4 and TRBJ1-2; 8 bases are a match to TRBD1. V trimming: 5 bases; J trimming: 4 bases; junction bases outside the gene matches: 15. This CDR3 region has 17 residues. This CDR3 reads CASSLGIGQGSSYGYTF. The CDR3 region has the DNA TGTGCCAGCAGTCTAGGTATCGGACAGGGCTCTTCCTATGGCTACACCTTC.

This chain uses TRBV24-1 with TRBJ1-5; maybe TRBD1 (6 bases). Germline-derived CDR1 and CDR2 are KGHDR and SFDVKD. V gave up 7 bases and J gave up 2 bases, with 8 bases separating them. The CDR3 is 13 amino acids. The CDR3 bases are TGTGCCACCAGGGGGGGCGGCAATCAGCCCCAGCATTTT. As protein: CATRGGGNQPQHF.

J is TRBJ2-7 and V is TRBV6-1; D not certain. Trimming cost V 0 bases and J 6 bases, with 18 bases left between them. CDR1 MNHNS and CDR2 SASEGT come from the germline V gene. This CDR3 is 16 amino acids long. CDR3 nucleotide sequence: TGTGCCAGCAGTGAAGCGCGAACTGAAGGACGTCGCGAGCAGTACTTC. Residues: CASSEARTEGRREQYF.

This clonotype was recorded at least ten times. The chain joins TRBV20-1 to TRBJ2-1; the match to TRBD2 covers 10 bases. The CDR3 is 16 amino acids. J lost 4 bases, V lost 6 bases, and 12 bases had no gene match. Germline V gives CDR1 DFQATT, CDR2 SNEGSKA (reference sequence). The CDR3 nucleotides read TGCAGTGCCCGCCCTCTGGGGACTAGCGTGTACAATGAGCAGTTCTTC. It encodes CSARPLGTSVYNEQFF.

This rearrangement joins TRBV10-3 to TRBJ1-2; no definite D call. This CDR3 contains 12 residues. The V end lost 2 bases, the J end lost 12 bases, and 13 bases lay between the germline ends. Per germline, CDR1 ENHRY and CDR2 SYGVKD. Written as DNA, the CDR3 is TGTGCCATCAGTGAGCCGGATTCTGGAAACACCTTC. It translates to CAISEPDSGNTF.

Many counts were recorded for this clonotype. The gene calls are TRBV20-1 and TRBJ1-6; D call uncertain. Between the trimmed V and J ends, which lost 5 bases and 7 bases, there was a span of 12 bases. Germline CDR1 reads DFQATT; CDR2 reads SNEGSKA (reference sequence). CDR3 size: 13 residues. CDR3 protein: CSAGVAENSPLHF. CDR3 bases: TGCAGTGCTGGGGTCGCAGAAAATTCACCCCTCCACTTT.

The chain links TRBV11-2 to TRBJ1-2; D is uncertain. Germline V gives CDR1 SGHAT, CDR2 FQNNGV. The CDR3 runs 14 residues. The ends were cut back, 5 bases at V and 7 bases at J, with 17 bases in the middle. The chain's CDR3 is CASSEMEQRSGYTF. The CDR3 bases are TGTGCCAGCAGCGAGATGGAACAGCGCTCTGGCTACACCTTC.

The chain combines TRBV5-1 with TRBJ1-2; no reliable D call. The CDR3 loop spans 14 amino acids. V was pared by 0 bases and J by 8 bases, with 14 bases between. Germline loops: CDR1 SGHRS, CDR2 YFSETQ. This CDR3 reads CASSLAILAGGYTF. The CDR3 DNA follows: TGCGCCAGCAGCTTGGCCATACTAGCGGGAGGCTACACCTTC.

This clonotype appeared a few times. The CDR3 coding sequence is TGTGCCAGCAGTCCCCTGCGGCAGAGGAACACTGAAGCTTTCTTT. As protein: CASSPLRQRNTEAFF. This chain connects TRBV6-5 to TRBJ1-1, with D unresolved. The CDR3 runs to 15 residues. Germline assignment: CDR1 MNHEY and CDR2 SVGAGI. Trimming cost V 5 bases and J 1 base, with 14 bases left between them.

This chain connects TRBV2 to TRBJ1-1; the D gene is possibly TRBD1 (5 bases). There are 15 residues in the CDR3. The germline V gene has CDR1 SNHLY and CDR2 FYNNEI. V lost 6 bases and J lost 1, with 15 bases in between. CDR3 residues: CASSGNRWGNTEAFF. CDR3 nucleotides: TGTGCCAGCAGCGGAAACAGGTGGGGGAACACTGAAGCTTTCTTT.

This clonotype was recorded at least ten times. This chain connects TRBV16 to TRBJ1-2; possible D gene TRBD1, 6 bases. V lost 6 bases to trimming and J lost 0 bases, with 8 bases between them. Germline V gene data show CDR1 as KGHSY and CDR2 as FQNENV. The CDR3 runs to 13 residues. The CDR3 region is CASSSGANYGYTF. The DNA of the CDR3 is TGTGCCAGCAGTTCAGGGGCTAACTATGGCTACACCTTC. The complete variable domain, with remaining parts taken from reference TRBV16 and TRBJ1-2, reads GEEVAQTPKHLVRGEGQKAKLYCAPIKGHSYVFWYQQVLKNEFKFLISFQNENVFDETGMPKERFSAKCLPNSPCSLEIQATKLEDSAVYFCASSSGANYGYTFGSGTRLTVV.

This clonotype was counted at least ten times. The chain is built from TRBV6-6 and TRBJ2-5; either TRBD1 or TRBD2 may fit D (5 bases each). The germline V gene encodes CDR1 MNHNY and CDR2 SVGAGI (reference sequence). The V and J ends lost 0 bases and 5 bases respectively, with 13 bases between them. CDR3 length: 15 amino acids. The CDR3 DNA sequence: TGTGCCAGCAGTTACTCGGTAAGGGACGATGAGACCCAGTACTTC. Its translation is CASSYSVRDDETQYF.

Details on this clonotype: A much larger clone sits a single nucleotide away, making a read error possible. In this CDR3 the conserved last residue, phenylalanine or tryptophan, is missing, so a read error is likely. The V gene is TRBV7-3, the J gene TRBJ1-1; unclear D gene. There are 15 residues in the CDR3. The germline V gene encodes CDR1 SGHTA and CDR2 FQGTGA. Trimming shortened V by 5 bases and J by 1 base, and 14 bases separated the two germline ends. CDR3 region: CASSPGLSGNTEAFL. The CDR3 region has the DNA TGTGCCAGCAGCCCCGGATTATCCGGGAACACTGAAGCTTTCCTT.

J is TRBJ2-7 and V is TRBV10-1; D gene ambiguous. CDR3 length: 11 amino acids. Trimming cost V 2 bases and J 7 bases, with 6 bases left between them. The germline V gene has CDR1 WNHNN and CDR2 SYGVQD (reference sequence). CDR3 sequence: CASSEVWEQYF. CDR3 DNA: TGCGCCAGCAGTGAGGTTTGGGAGCAGTACTTC.

The chain links TRBV14 to TRBJ2-3, with D possibly being TRBD2 (5 bases). V lost 6 bases to trimming and J lost 3 bases, with 10 bases between them. The germline V gene encodes CDR1 SGHDN and CDR2 FVKESK. This CDR3 is built from 13 residues. DNA for the CDR3: TGTGCCAGCAGTAGGACGGGGACAGATACGCAGTATTTT. Residues: CASSRTGTDTQYF.